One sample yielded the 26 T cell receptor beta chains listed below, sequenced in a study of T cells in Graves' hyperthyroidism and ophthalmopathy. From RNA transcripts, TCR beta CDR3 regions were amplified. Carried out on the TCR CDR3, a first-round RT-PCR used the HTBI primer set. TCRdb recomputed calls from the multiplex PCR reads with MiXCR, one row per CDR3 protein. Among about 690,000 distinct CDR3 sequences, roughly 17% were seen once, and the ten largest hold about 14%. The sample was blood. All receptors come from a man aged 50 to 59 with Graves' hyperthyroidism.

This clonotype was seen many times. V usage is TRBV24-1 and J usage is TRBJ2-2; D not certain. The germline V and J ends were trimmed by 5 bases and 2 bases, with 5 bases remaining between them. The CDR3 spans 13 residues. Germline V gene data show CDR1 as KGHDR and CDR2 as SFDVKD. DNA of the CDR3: TGTGCCACCAGTGTCACCAACACCGGGGAGCTGTTTTTT. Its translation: CATSVTNTGELFF.

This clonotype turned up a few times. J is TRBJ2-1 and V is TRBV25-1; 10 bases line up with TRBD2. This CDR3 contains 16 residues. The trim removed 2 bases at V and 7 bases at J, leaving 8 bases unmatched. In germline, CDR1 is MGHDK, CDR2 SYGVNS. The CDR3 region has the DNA TGTGCCAGCAGTGAAGTACTAGCGGGATATGTAAATGAGCAGTTCTTC. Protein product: CASSEVLAGYVNEQFF.

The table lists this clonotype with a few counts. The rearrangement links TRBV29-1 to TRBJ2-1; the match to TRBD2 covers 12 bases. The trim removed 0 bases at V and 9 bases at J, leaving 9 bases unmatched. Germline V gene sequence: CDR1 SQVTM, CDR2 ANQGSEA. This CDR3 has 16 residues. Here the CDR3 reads CSVEDQRLAGVVEQFF. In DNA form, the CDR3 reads TGCAGCGTTGAAGATCAGCGACTAGCGGGAGTAGTTGAGCAGTTCTTC.

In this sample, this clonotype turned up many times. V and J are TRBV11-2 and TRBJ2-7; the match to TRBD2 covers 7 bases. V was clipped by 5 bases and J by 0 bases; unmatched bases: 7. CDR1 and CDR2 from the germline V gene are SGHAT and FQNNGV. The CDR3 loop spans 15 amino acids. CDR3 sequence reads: CASSRRDYHSYEQYF. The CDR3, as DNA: TGTGCCAGCAGCCGCCGGGACTATCACTCCTACGAGCAGTACTTC. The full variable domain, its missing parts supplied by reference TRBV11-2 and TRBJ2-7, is EAGVAQSPRYKIIEKRQSVAFWCNPISGHATLYWYQQILGQGPKLLIQFQNNGVVDDSQLPKDRFSAERLKGVDSTLKIQPAKLEDSAVYLCASSRRDYHSYEQYFGPGTRLTVT.

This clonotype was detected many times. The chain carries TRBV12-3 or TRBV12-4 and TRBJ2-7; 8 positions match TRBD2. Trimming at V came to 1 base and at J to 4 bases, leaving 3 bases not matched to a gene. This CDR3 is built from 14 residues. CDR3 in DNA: TGTGCCAGCAGTTTAGGAGCGGGAGTTTACGAGCAGTACTTC. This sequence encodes CASSLGAGVYEQYF.

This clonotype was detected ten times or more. Here the CDR3 DNA reads TGTGCCAGCAAACCGGGACAGGGTGACAATCCCCTCCACTTT. Encoded protein: CASKPGQGDNPLHF. The rearrangement joins TRBV2 to TRBJ1-6; 9 bases match TRBD1. Germline lookup yields CDR1 SNHLY and CDR2 FYNNEI. With V trimmed by 7 bases and J by 13 bases, 11 bases remained unmatched. This CDR3 comprises 14 residues.

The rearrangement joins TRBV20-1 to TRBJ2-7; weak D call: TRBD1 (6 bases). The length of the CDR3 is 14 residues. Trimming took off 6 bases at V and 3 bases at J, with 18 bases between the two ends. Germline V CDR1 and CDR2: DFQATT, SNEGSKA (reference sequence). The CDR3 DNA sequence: TGCAGTGCCCGTACGACAGGTAATCGCTACGAGCAGTACTTC. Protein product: CSARTTGNRYEQYF.

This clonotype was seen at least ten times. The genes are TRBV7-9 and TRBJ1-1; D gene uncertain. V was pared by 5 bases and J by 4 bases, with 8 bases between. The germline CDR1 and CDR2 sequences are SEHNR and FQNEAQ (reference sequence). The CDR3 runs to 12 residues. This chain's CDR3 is CASSVIVTEAFF. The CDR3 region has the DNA TGTGCCAGCAGCGTGATTGTCACTGAAGCTTTCTTT. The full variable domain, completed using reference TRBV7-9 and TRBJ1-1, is DTGVSQNPRHKITKRGQNVTFRCDPISEHNRLYWYRQTLGQGPEFLTYFQNEAQLEKSRLLSDRFSAERPKGSFSTLEIQRTEQGDSAMYLCASSVIVTEAFFGQGTRLTVV.

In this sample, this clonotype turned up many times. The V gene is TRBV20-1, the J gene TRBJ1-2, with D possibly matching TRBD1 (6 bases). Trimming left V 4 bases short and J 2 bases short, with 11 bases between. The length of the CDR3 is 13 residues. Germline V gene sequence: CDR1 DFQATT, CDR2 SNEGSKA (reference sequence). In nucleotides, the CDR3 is TGCAGTGCTACAACCGACAGGAACTATGGCTACACCTTC. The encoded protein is CSATTDRNYGYTF.

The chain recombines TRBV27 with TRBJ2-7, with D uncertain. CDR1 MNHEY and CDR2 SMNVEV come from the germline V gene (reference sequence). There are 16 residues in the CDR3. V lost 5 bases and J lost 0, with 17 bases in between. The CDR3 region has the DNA TGTGCCAGCAGTATGGATTTTTTGAGTCGCTCCTACGAGCAGTACTTC. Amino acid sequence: CASSMDFLSRSYEQYF.

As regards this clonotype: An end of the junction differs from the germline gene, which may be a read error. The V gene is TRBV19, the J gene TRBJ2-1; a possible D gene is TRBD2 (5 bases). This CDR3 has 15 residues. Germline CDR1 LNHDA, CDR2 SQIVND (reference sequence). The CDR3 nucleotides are TGTGCCAGTAGCACGGACTCCCGCCTTTACAATGAGCGGTTCTTC. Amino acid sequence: CASSTDSRLYNERFF.

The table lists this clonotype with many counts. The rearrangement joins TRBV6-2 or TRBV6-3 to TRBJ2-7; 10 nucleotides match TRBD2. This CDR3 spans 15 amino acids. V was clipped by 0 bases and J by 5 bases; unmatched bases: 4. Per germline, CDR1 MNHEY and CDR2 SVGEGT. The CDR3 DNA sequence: TGTGCCAGCAGTTACTCGTTCCTAGCGGGAGACGAGCAGTACTTC. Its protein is CASSYSFLAGDEQYF.

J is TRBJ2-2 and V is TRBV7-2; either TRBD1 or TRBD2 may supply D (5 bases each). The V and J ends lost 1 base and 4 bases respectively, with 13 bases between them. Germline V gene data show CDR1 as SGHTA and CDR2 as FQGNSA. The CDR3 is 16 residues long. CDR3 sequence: CASSLEPGRATGELFF. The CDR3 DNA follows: TGTGCCAGCAGCTTAGAGCCAGGGAGAGCCACCGGGGAGCTGTTTTTT. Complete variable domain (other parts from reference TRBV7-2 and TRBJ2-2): GAGVSQSPSNKVTEKGKDVELRCDPISGHTALYWYRQSLGQGLEFLIYFQGNSAPDKSGLPSDRFSAERTGGSVSTLTIQRTQQEDSAVYLCASSLEPGRATGELFFGEGSRLTVL.

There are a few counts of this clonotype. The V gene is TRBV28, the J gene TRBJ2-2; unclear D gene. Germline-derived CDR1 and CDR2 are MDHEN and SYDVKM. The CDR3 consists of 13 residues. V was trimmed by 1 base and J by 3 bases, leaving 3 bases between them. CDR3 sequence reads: CASSLYDTGELFF. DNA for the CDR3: TGTGCCAGCAGTTTATATGACACCGGGGAGCTGTTTTTT.

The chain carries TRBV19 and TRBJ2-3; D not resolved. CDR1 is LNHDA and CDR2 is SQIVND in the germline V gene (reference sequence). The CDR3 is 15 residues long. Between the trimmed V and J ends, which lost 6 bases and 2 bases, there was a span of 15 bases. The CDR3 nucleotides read TGTGCCAGTAGCGACGCGATTACACCCACAGATACGCAGTATTTT. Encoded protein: CASSDAITPTDTQYF.

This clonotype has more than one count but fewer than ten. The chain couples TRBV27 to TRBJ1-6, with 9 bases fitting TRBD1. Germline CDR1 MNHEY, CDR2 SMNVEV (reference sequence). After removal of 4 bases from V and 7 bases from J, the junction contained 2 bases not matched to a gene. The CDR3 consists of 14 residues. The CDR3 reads CASSWGQGNSPLHF. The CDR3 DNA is TGTGCCAGCAGTTGGGGACAGGGCAATTCACCCCTCCACTTT.

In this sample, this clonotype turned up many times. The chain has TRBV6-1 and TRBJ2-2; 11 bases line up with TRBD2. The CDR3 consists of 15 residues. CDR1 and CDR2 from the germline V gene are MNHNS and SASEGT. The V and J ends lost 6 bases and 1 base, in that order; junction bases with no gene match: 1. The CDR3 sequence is CASRGTSGNTGELFF. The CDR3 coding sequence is TGTGCCAGCAGGGGGACTAGCGGGAACACCGGGGAGCTGTTTTTT.

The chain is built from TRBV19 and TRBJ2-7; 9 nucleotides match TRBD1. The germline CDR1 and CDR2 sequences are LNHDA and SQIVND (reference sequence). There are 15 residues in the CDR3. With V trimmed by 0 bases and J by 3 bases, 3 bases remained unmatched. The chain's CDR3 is CASSIERGQGYEQYF. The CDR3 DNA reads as TGTGCCAGTAGTATAGAAAGGGGACAGGGCTACGAGCAGTACTTC. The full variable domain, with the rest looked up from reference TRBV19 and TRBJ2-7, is DGGITQSPKYLFRKEGQNVTLSCEQNLNHDAMYWYRQDPGQGLRLIYYSQIVNDFQKGDIAEGYSVSREKKESFPLTVTSAQKNPTAFYLCASSIERGQGYEQYFGPGTRLTVT.

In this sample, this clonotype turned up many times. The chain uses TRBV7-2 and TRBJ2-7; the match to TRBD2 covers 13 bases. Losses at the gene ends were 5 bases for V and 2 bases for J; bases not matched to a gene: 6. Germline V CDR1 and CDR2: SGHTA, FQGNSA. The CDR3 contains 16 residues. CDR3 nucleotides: TGTGCCAGCAGCAGACAGGGGACTAGCGGGACCTACGAGCAGTACTTC. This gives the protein CASSRQGTSGTYEQYF.

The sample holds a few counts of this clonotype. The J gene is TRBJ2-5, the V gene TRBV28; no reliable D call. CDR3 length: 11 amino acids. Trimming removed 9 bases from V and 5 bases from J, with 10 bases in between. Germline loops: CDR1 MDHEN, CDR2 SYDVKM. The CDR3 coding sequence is TGTGCCAGTCTTCTGAGGGAGACCCAGTACTTC. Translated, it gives CASLLRETQYF.

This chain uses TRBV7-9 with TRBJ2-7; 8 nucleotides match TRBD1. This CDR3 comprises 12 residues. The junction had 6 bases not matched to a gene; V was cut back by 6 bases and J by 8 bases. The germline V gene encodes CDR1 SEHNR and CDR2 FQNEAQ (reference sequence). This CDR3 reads CASRSDRDKQYF. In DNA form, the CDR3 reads TGTGCCAGCAGATCGGACAGGGACAAGCAGTACTTC.

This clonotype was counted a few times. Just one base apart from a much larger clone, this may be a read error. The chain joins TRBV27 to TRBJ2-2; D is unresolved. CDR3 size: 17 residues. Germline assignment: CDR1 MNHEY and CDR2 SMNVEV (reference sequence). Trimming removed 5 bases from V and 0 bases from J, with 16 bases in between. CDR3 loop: CASSGRRVLANTGELFF. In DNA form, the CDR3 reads TGTGCCAGCAGTGGTCGGAGAGTCCTCGCGAACACCGGGGAGCTGTTTTTT.

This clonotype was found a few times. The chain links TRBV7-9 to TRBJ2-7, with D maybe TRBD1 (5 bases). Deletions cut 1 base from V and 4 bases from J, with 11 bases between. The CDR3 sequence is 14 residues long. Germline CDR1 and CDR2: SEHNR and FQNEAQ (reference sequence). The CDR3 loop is CASSLVDSRYEQYF. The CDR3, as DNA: TGTGCCAGCAGCTTAGTAGACAGCAGATACGAGCAGTACTTC. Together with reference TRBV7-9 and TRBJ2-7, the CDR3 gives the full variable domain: DTGVSQNPRHKITKRGQNVTFRCDPISEHNRLYWYRQTLGQGPEFLTYFQNEAQLEKSRLLSDRFSAERPKGSFSTLEIQRTEQGDSAMYLCASSLVDSRYEQYFGPGTRLTVT.

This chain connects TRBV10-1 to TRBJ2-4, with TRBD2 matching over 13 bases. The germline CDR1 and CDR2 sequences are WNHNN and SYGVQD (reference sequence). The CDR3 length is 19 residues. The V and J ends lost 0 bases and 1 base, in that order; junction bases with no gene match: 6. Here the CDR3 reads CASSESLLAGGPAKNIQYF. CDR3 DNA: TGCGCCAGCAGTGAGTCTCTACTAGCGGGAGGGCCCGCCAAAAACATTCAGTACTTC.

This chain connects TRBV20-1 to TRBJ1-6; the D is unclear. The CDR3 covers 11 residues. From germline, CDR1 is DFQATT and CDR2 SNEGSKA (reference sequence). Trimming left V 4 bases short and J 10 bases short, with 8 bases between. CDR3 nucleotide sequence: TGCAGTGCTATGGGAGAATCACCCCTCCACTTT. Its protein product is CSAMGESPLHF.

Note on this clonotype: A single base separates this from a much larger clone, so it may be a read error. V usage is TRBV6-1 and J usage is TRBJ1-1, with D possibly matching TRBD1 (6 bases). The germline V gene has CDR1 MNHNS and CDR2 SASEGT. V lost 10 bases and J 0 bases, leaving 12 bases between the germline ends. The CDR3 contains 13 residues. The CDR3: CATTGTLNTEAFF. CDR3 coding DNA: TGTGCCACCACCGGGACATTGAACACTGAAGCTTTCTTT.